The rows below give T cell receptor beta chains drawn from one sample of a study of cytomegalovirus exposure and HLA in healthy donors. TCRdb's table, derived via immunoSEQ multiplex PCR, lists solely in-frame clones and lacks some. The data show roughly 180,000 clones, 84% seen once. The sequenced sample was PBMCs. These receptors came from a man aged 18 to 29 in good health and CMV-seronegative. Both conserved end residues are part of each CDR3. The D gene is left open where the match is weak. The listing skips clone size in some rows; elsewhere it reads once, few, many or a size class.

DNA: TGCGCCAGCAGCCACCGCTGGACAGGGGACGAGCAGTACTTC
CDR3: CASSHRWTGDEQYF
V: TRBV4-1
size: NA
J: TRBJ2-7
D: TRBD1

DNA: TGTGCCAGCAGCTTGCACCGGGATAGCAATCAGCCCCAGCATTTT
CDR3: CASSLHRDSNQPQHF
V: TRBV5-5
size: NA
J: TRBJ1-5
D: NA

DNA: TGTGCCAGCAGTATAGCGGGGGCCGGATACAATGAGCAGTTCTTC
CDR3: CASSIAGAGYNEQFF
V: TRBV6-5
size: NA
J: TRBJ2-1
D: TRBD2

DNA: TGTGCCAGTAGTACCGTTTTTAGCGGGGCAATAGAGACCCAGTACTTC
CDR3: CASSTVFSGAIETQYF
V: TRBV19
size: NA
J: TRBJ2-5
D: TRBD2

DNA: TGTGCCAGCAGCTTAGGTGGGACAGGGGGTTCCTACGAGCAGTACTTC
CDR3: CASSLGGTGGSYEQYF
V: TRBV7-6
size: NA
J: TRBJ2-7
D: TRBD1

DNA: TGCGCCAGCAGCCCCACCGGCGGGACAGGGGGCAGTAGGAACTATGGCTACACCTTC
CDR3: CASSPTGGTGGSRNYGYTF
V: TRBV4-1
size: NA
J: TRBJ1-2
D: TRBD1

DNA: TGTGCCAGCAGCATACTTTTCCGGGACAGGGGGGAAGAGACCCAGTACTTC
CDR3: CASSILFRDRGEETQYF
V: TRBV2
size: NA
J: TRBJ2-5
D: TRBD1

DNA: TGCGCCAGCAGCTTAGGGACAGCTAATGAAAAACTGTTTTTT
CDR3: CASSLGTANEKLFF
V: TRBV5-1
size: few
J: TRBJ1-4
D: TRBD1

DNA: TGTGCCAGTAATAGTGGGGACATAAGGGCGAGCTATGGCTACACCTTC
CDR3: CASNSGDIRASYGYTF
V: TRBV19
size: NA
J: TRBJ1-2
D: NA

DNA: TGTGCCAGCACTTCCACTAGCGGGATCCGTGACGAGCAGTACTTC
CDR3: CASTSTSGIRDEQYF
V: TRBV7-9
size: NA
J: TRBJ2-7
D: TRBD2

DNA: TGTGCCAGCAGCCCAAACCCCCGCGTCTACGAGCAGTACTTC
CDR3: CASSPNPRVYEQYF
V: TRBV4-2
size: once
J: TRBJ2-7
D: NA

DNA: TGCGCCAGCAGCCGAGACAGGGCAGCCTACGAGCAGTACTTC
CDR3: CASSRDRAAYEQYF
V: TRBV4-3
size: NA
J: TRBJ2-7
D: TRBD1

DNA: TGTGCCAGCAGCACCGGCGGGGGGTTTCAGCCCCAGCATTTT
CDR3: CASSTGGGFQPQHF
V: TRBV11-2
size: NA
J: TRBJ1-5
D: NA

DNA: TGCGCCAGCAGCTTGGAGCTATACACTGAAGCTTTCTTT
CDR3: CASSLELYTEAFF
V: TRBV5-1
size: NA
J: TRBJ1-1
D: NA

DNA: TGTGCCAGCAGCACTAGACAGGACCTCTCTGGAAACACCATATATTTT
CDR3: CASSTRQDLSGNTIYF
V: TRBV4-2
size: few
J: TRBJ1-3
D: NA

DNA: TGTGCCAGTAGTATAGGTGGGGCATCTGAAGCTTTCTTT
CDR3: CASSIGGASEAFF
V: TRBV19
size: NA
J: TRBJ1-1
D: NA

DNA: TGTGCCAGTAGTGCGGATACAGGGGGGGTGGCCGGGGAGCTGTTTTTT
CDR3: CASSADTGGVAGELFF
V: TRBV19
size: NA
J: TRBJ2-2
D: NA

DNA: TGTGCCAGCAGCCTAGCCCGGGACAGGGGGGTCAAGACCCAGTACTTC
CDR3: CASSLARDRGVKTQYF
V: TRBV7-9
size: NA
J: TRBJ2-5
D: TRBD1

DNA: TGTGCCAGCAGCCCAAGGACTAGCGGGAGGGCTTACAATGAGCAGTTCTTC
CDR3: CASSPRTSGRAYNEQFF
V: TRBV7-9
size: once
J: TRBJ2-1
D: TRBD2